This is a list of T cell receptor beta chains from one sample in a study of blood T cell repertoires in COVID-19. Repertoires were generated with immunoSEQ multiplex PCR, while TCRdb's copy carries only in-frame clones and drops some. The data contain roughly 27,000 clones, roughly nine tenths of them seen just once; the ten biggest clones take up about 9.4%. The sample comprised peripheral blood. These receptor sequences come from a man between 60 and 75 years old with acute or convalescent COVID-19. Each CDR3 is given with its conserved first and last residue. The D gene is left open where the match is weak. Size tells how often a clone was seen (once, few, many) or the class of an expanded clone, and some rows leave it out.

CDR3 protein	CDR3 DNA	clone size	V gene	D gene	J gene
CASSLQGLSNQPQHF	TGTGCCAGCAGCTTGCAGGGACTTAGCAATCAGCCCCAGCATTTT	NA	TRBV5-6	NA	TRBJ1-5
CASSEMGGQGSYEQYF	TGTGCCAGCAGTGAAATGGGGGGACAGGGTAGCTACGAGCAGTACTTC	NA	TRBV6-1	TRBD1	TRBJ2-7
CASSAVNDNEQFF	TGTGCCAGCTCAGCGGTGAACGACAATGAGCAGTTCTTC	NA	TRBV18	NA	TRBJ2-1
CASSAFYSGNTIYF	TGTGCCAGCAGTGCATTCTACTCTGGAAACACCATATATTTT	NA	TRBV2	NA	TRBJ1-3
CASSQEKQNTEAFF	TGTGCCAGCAGCCAAGAGAAGCAGAACACTGAAGCTTTCTTT	NA	TRBV3-1/TRBV3-2	NA	TRBJ1-1
CASSPEGNEAFF	TGTGCCAGCAGCCCGGAGGGAAATGAAGCTTTCTTT	NA	TRBV9	NA	TRBJ1-1
CASSLGGTGTGSPLHF	TGCGCCAGCAGCTTGGGGGGGACAGGGACGGGTTCACCCCTCCACTTT	NA	TRBV5-1	TRBD1	TRBJ1-6
CASSQGARAGYTF	TGTGCCAGCAGCCAAGGGGCTAGGGCTGGCTACACCTTC	once	TRBV7-2	NA	TRBJ1-2
CASTPRGMVYNEQFF	TGCGCCAGCACCCCAAGAGGCATGGTATACAATGAGCAGTTCTTC	NA	TRBV10-2	NA	TRBJ2-1
CASRGDTSMNEQFF	TGTGCCAGCAGGGGGGATACTAGCATGAATGAGCAGTTCTTC	NA	TRBV2	NA	TRBJ2-1
CASSQDGDRGQRNTIYF	TGCGCCAGCAGCCAAGATGGGGACAGGGGGCAGCGAAACACCATATATTTT	NA	TRBV4-1	TRBD1	TRBJ1-3
CASSRQGGNEQFF	TGTGCCAGCAGTAGACAGGGGGGCAATGAGCAGTTCTTC	NA	TRBV6-5	TRBD1	TRBJ2-1
CASSPGGDYGYTF	TGTGCCAGCAGTCCAGGGGGCGACTATGGCTACACCTTC	NA	TRBV25-1	TRBD1	TRBJ1-2
CASSLGDRAASPLHF	TGTGCCAGCAGCTTAGGGGACAGGGCGGCTTCACCCCTCCACTTT	NA	TRBV13	TRBD1	TRBJ1-6
CASSLAGGESGYTF	TGTGCCAGCAGCTTAGCGGGAGGGGAATCTGGCTACACCTTC	NA	TRBV7-9	NA	TRBJ1-2
CASSPRGGAVGNTIYF	TGTGCCAGCAGCCCAAGAGGGGGGGCGGTTGGAAACACCATATATTTT	NA	TRBV2	NA	TRBJ1-3
CASRRALHDEQFF	TGTGCCAGCAGGAGGGCCCTCCACGATGAGCAGTTCTTC	NA	TRBV14	NA	TRBJ2-1
CASSLVLGTSGFTDTQYF	TGTGCCAGCAGCTTAGTCCTCGGTACTAGCGGCTTCACAGATACGCAGTATTTT	few	TRBV7-9	TRBD2	TRBJ2-3
CASKGGDHTEAFF	TGCGCCAGCAAGGGAGGGGATCACACTGAAGCTTTCTTT	once	TRBV5-1	NA	TRBJ1-1
CASWTGGREKLFF	TGTGCCAGCTGGACAGGGGGCAGGGAAAAACTGTTTTTT	NA	TRBV28	TRBD1	TRBJ1-4
CASSFLVGLAHSSGANVLTF	TGTGCCAGCAGTTTTCTAGTCGGGTTAGCGCACAGCTCTGGGGCCAACGTCCTGACTTTC	NA	TRBV28	NA	TRBJ2-6
CASSLAGEGEAFF	TGCGCCAGCAGCTTGGCTGGGGAGGGTGAAGCTTTCTTT	once	TRBV5-1	NA	TRBJ1-1
CASSLTLQGPTGELFF	TGCGCCAGCAGCTTGACCTTACAGGGTCCTACCGGGGAGCTGTTTTTT	NA	TRBV5-1	NA	TRBJ2-2
CASSTLTGLNTEAFF	TGTGCCAGTAGTACTCTGACAGGGCTGAACACTGAAGCTTTCTTT	NA	TRBV19	TRBD1	TRBJ1-1
CASSFHRAGYTF	TGTGCCAGCAGCTTCCACAGGGCTGGCTACACCTTC	NA	TRBV7-2	NA	TRBJ1-2
CASSWATGPYEQYF	TGTGCCAGTAGTTGGGCGACAGGGCCCTACGAGCAGTACTTC	NA	TRBV19	TRBD1	TRBJ2-7
CASGAAMSSYNEQFF	TGTGCCAGCGGTGCCGCGATGAGCTCCTACAATGAGCAGTTCTTC	NA	TRBV7-9	NA	TRBJ2-1
CASKSRERLTEAFF	TGTGCCAGTAAATCTAGGGAGAGGCTCACTGAAGCTTTCTTT	NA	TRBV19	NA	TRBJ1-1
CASTPAPYREGNTEAFF	TGTGCCAGCACCCCCGCACCTTACAGGGAGGGGAACACTGAAGCTTTCTTT	once	TRBV3-1/TRBV3-2	NA	TRBJ1-1
CASSETRGGTHTGELFF	TGTGCCAGCAGCGAAACCCGGGGGGGGACTCACACCGGGGAGCTGTTTTTT	NA	TRBV7-3	TRBD2	TRBJ2-2
CASSQDGGRVNEQFF	TGTGCCAGCAGCCAAGATGGGGGGAGAGTCAATGAGCAGTTCTTC	NA	TRBV3-1/TRBV3-2	NA	TRBJ2-1
CASSITSPGSYNEQFF	TGTGCCAGCAGCATTACTTCTCCCGGCTCCTACAATGAGCAGTTCTTC	once	TRBV11-3	NA	TRBJ2-1
CASSGASGTPYSNQPQHF	TGTGCCAGTAGTGGGGCCTCGGGCACCCCATATAGCAATCAGCCCCAGCATTTT	NA	TRBV19	NA	TRBJ1-5
CASSMSKHASGNTIYF	TGTGCCAGTAGTATGTCAAAACACGCCTCTGGAAACACCATATATTTT	few	TRBV19	NA	TRBJ1-3
CSATQRSSYNEQFF	TGCAGCGCCACACAGCGGAGCTCCTACAATGAGCAGTTCTTC	NA	TRBV29-1	NA	TRBJ2-1
CASSRQGPLETKNIQYF	TGTGCCAGCAGCCGACAGGGCCCACTGGAGACCAAAAACATTCAGTACTTC	NA	TRBV6-6	TRBD1	TRBJ2-4
CASSPLPTGGEYGYTF	TGTGCCAGCAGTCCCCTCCCGACAGGGGGCGAGTATGGCTACACCTTC	NA	TRBV27	TRBD1	TRBJ1-2
CASSLGVQETQYF	TGTGCCAGCAGCCTAGGGGTCCAAGAGACCCAGTACTTC	NA	TRBV12-3/TRBV12-4	NA	TRBJ2-5
CASSSGTSGPSETQYF	TGTGCCAGCAGTTCCGGGACTAGCGGTCCTAGTGAGACCCAGTACTTC	NA	TRBV2	TRBD2	TRBJ2-5